These 20 T cell receptor beta chains originate from one sample sequenced in a study of CD8+ T cells in alopecia areata. Following extraction, RNA underwent reverse transcription to cDNA, which served as the sequencing template. Using immunoSEQ multiplex PCR, the repertoire was profiled, and TCRdb retains in-frame clones only, with some absent. The sample contains approximately 140,000 clones, over 70% of which appear only once. This specimen consisted of CD8+ T cells sorted from blood, obtained at week 0. The receptors were sampled from a human donor with alopecia areata.

The chain joins TRBV7-9 to TRBJ2-7; the match to TRBD1 covers 11 bases. CDR1 and CDR2 from the germline V gene are SEHNR and FQNEAQ (reference sequence). The V and J ends lost 3 bases and 2 bases, in that order; junction bases with no gene match: 3. The CDR3 contains 15 residues. The CDR3 loop is CASSFVDRGPYEQYF. In nucleotides, the CDR3 is TGTGCCAGCAGCTTTGTGGACAGGGGGCCCTACGAGCAGTACTTC.

The CDR3 loop is CAWRDRVTETQYF. CDR3 nucleotides: TGTGCCTGGAGGGACAGGGTAACTGAGACCCAGTACTTC. This chain connects TRBV30 to TRBJ2-5, with TRBD1 matching 8 bases. Germline values: CDR1 GTSNPN, CDR2 SVGIG (reference sequence). The junction had 5 bases not matched to a gene; V was cut back by 3 bases and J by 5 bases. The CDR3 extends over 13 amino acids. The variable domain in full, completed from reference TRBV30 and TRBJ2-5, reads SQTIHQWPATLVQPVGSPLSLECTVEGTSNPNLYWYRQAAGRGLQLLFYSVGIGQISSEVPQNLSASRPQDRQFILSSKKLLLSDSGFYLCAWRDRVTETQYFGPGTRLLVL.

The CDR3 loop is CASSLGWGSYEQYF. The DNA for the CDR3 is TGTGCCAGCAGCCTAGGGTGGGGCTCCTACGAGCAGTACTTC. J is TRBJ2-7 and V is TRBV5-6, with no clear D. The germline V and J ends were trimmed by 4 bases and 0 bases, with 11 bases remaining between them. The CDR3 has 14 amino acids. CDR1 and CDR2 (germline): SGHDT, YYEEEE.

The chain couples TRBV29-1 to TRBJ1-2; D remains ambiguous. There are 8 residues in the CDR3. Germline lookup yields CDR1 SQVTM and CDR2 ANQGSEA. V shed 5 bases and J shed 7 bases, with 2 bases lying between them. CDR3 loop: CSVPGYTF. The CDR3 DNA reads TGCAGCGTTCCTGGCTACACCTTC.

This sequence joins TRBV9 and TRBJ2-7, with D tentatively TRBD1 (6 bases). With 3 bases removed from V and 6 bases from J, the gap between germline ends came to 13 bases. Germline loops: CDR1 SGDLS, CDR2 YYNGEE. The CDR3 extends over 13 amino acids. The CDR3: CASSASTGREQYF. The CDR3 coding sequence is TGTGCCAGCAGCGCCTCGACAGGACGCGAGCAGTACTTC.

V gene TRBV27 combines with J gene TRBJ2-2; D possibly matches TRBD1 or TRBD2 (5 bases each). Germline lookup yields CDR1 MNHEY and CDR2 SMNVEV (reference sequence). Between the trimmed V and J ends, which lost 8 bases and 6 bases, there was a span of 19 bases. CDR3 length: 15 residues. CDR3 sequence (DNA): TGTGCCAGCGGATCCCCGGGACGGAGGTCCGGGGAGCTGTTTTTT. This gives the protein CASGSPGRRSGELFF.

The chain employs TRBV29-1 and TRBJ2-7, with 11 bases aligning to TRBD2. The CDR3 is made up of 15 amino acids. From germline, CDR1 is SQVTM and CDR2 ANQGSEA. Trimming cost V 4 bases and J 1 base; bases outside gene matches: 6. In DNA form, the CDR3 reads TGCAGCGTTGGGGCTAGCGGGGGGATATCCTACGAGCAGTACTTC. Protein product: CSVGASGGISYEQYF.

The genes are TRBV7-9 and TRBJ2-7; D is possibly TRBD2 (7 bases). Trimming took off 5 bases at V and 0 bases at J, with 14 bases between the two ends. Germline loops: CDR1 SEHNR, CDR2 FQNEAQ (reference sequence). This CDR3 contains 15 residues. CDR3 DNA: TGTGCCAGCAGCCTCGGGGGCGGGAGCTCCTACGAGCAGTACTTC. This encodes CASSLGGGSSYEQYF.

This CDR3 reads CASTTGTSGTYEQYF. Written as DNA, the CDR3 is TGTGCCAGCACGACCGGGACTAGCGGGACCTACGAGCAGTACTTC. J is TRBJ2-7 and V is TRBV27; 13 positions agree with TRBD2. The V segment lost 7 bases and the J segment 2 bases; nucleotides outside the gene matches: 5. The CDR3 is made up of 15 amino acids. Germline V lookup: CDR1 MNHEY, CDR2 SMNVEV (reference sequence).

This clone was counted between two and nine times. V is TRBV4-1 and J is TRBJ2-7; 11 bases fit TRBD2. CDR1 is MGHRA, CDR2 YSYEKL, per germline. The CDR3 has 16 amino acids. Trimming took 2 bases from V and 5 from J; bases not matched to a gene: 8. The CDR3 DNA is TGCGCCAGCAGCCAAACAACTAGCGGGAGTATAGACGAGCAGTACTTC. Translation: CASSQTTSGSIDEQYF.

The chain is built from TRBV27 and TRBJ2-7, with a possible D match to TRBD2 (5 bases). Germline V gene data show CDR1 as MNHEY and CDR2 as SMNVEV (reference sequence). CDR3 length: 15 amino acids. V was shortened by 3 bases and J by 2 bases, with 14 bases between the two germline ends. The CDR3 sequence is CASSLGSRTTYEQYF. The DNA of the CDR3 is TGTGCCAGCAGTTTGGGGAGTCGCACCACCTACGAGCAGTACTTC.

The chain links TRBV2 to TRBJ2-7; D remains unclear. CDR3 length: 13 residues. Trimming left V 6 bases short and J 0 bases short, with 9 bases between. Germline V gene data show CDR1 as SNHLY and CDR2 as FYNNEI. The CDR3 protein is CASRSGASYEQYF. The CDR3 DNA sequence: TGTGCCAGCAGGAGTGGCGCCTCCTACGAGCAGTACTTC.

The V gene is TRBV29-1, the J gene TRBJ2-3; TRBD1 aligns across 8 bases. The germline gives CDR1 SQVTM, CDR2 ANQGSEA. The CDR3 consists of 14 residues. J lost 3 bases, V lost 2 bases, and 4 bases had no gene match. The CDR3 DNA follows: TGCAGCGTTGAATTTGGACAGGGTACAGATACGCAGTATTTT. It is translated as CSVEFGQGTDTQYF.

This chain links TRBV5-6 with TRBJ1-3; D might be TRBD1 (5 bases). The CDR3 is made up of 16 amino acids. V lost 4 bases to trimming and J lost 0 bases, with 14 bases between them. In germline, CDR1 is SGHDT, CDR2 YYEEEE. The CDR3 region is CASSRKQEYSGNTIYF. CDR3 bases: TGTGCCAGCAGCCGGAAACAGGAATACTCTGGAAACACCATATATTTT.

V usage is TRBV9 and J usage is TRBJ2-5; D is perhaps TRBD1 (6 bases). CDR1 and CDR2 from the germline V gene are SGDLS and YYNGEE. The CDR3 runs 15 residues. Between the trimmed V and J ends, which lost 1 base and 1 base, there was a span of 11 bases. The CDR3 DNA follows: TGTGCCAGCAGCGTACTGGGGGCGGTCCAAGAGACCCAGTACTTC. Translation gives CASSVLGAVQETQYF.

The V call is TRBV7-9, the J call TRBJ2-1, with 7 bases identical to TRBD2. Trimming took 4 bases from V and 10 from J; bases not matched to a gene: 13. There are 15 residues in the CDR3. Germline values: CDR1 SEHNR, CDR2 FQNEAQ (reference sequence). The CDR3 nucleotides read TGTGCCAGCAGCTCCCCTGTGGGGGGTAGCGGGGAGCAGTTCTTC. It yields the protein CASSSPVGGSGEQFF. Variable domain in full (rest from reference TRBV7-9 and TRBJ2-1): DTGVSQNPRHKITKRGQNVTFRCDPISEHNRLYWYRQTLGQGPEFLTYFQNEAQLEKSRLLSDRFSAERPKGSFSTLEIQRTEQGDSAMYLCASSSPVGGSGEQFFGPGTRLTVL.

J is TRBJ2-7 and V is TRBV27; D is perhaps TRBD1 (5 bases). The V gene's germline CDR1 is MNHEY and CDR2 SMNVEV (reference sequence). CDR3 length equals 16 residues. V lost 5 bases and J lost 2, with 19 bases in between. CDR3 bases: TGTGCCAGCAGTCCTCCTGCAGGGATAGGCCCCTACGAGCAGTACTTC. It is translated as CASSPPAGIGPYEQYF.

The rearrangement uses TRBV4-2 and TRBJ2-3; tentatively, D is TRBD2 (5 bases). This CDR3 has 16 amino acids. The ends were cut back, 0 bases at V and 1 base at J, with 11 bases in the middle. From germline, CDR1 is LGHNA and CDR2 YNFKEQ. CDR3 nucleotide sequence: TGTGCCAGCAGCCAAGAAATAGCGCTGGGCACAGATACGCAGTATTTT. It codes for CASSQEIALGTDTQYF.

The chain employs TRBV30 and TRBJ1-2; weak D call: TRBD1 (5 bases). CDR3 length equals 13 residues. V shed 4 bases and J shed 3 bases, with 12 bases lying between them. CDR1 and CDR2 (germline): GTSNPN, SVGIG (reference sequence). The chain's CDR3 is CAWNLGTDYGYTF. The CDR3, as DNA: TGTGCCTGGAATCTCGGGACGGACTATGGCTACACCTTC.

Regarding this clone: This CDR3 is also generated by other DNA sequences in the sample. V usage is TRBV5-1 and J usage is TRBJ2-7; D may be TRBD2 (6 bases). V lost 0 bases to trimming and J lost 6 bases, with 7 bases between them. CDR1 and CDR2 (germline): SGHRS, YFSETQ. CDR3 size: 12 residues. The CDR3 region has the DNA TGCGCCAGCAGCTTGGCCGGGGGCGAGCAGTACTTC. Its translation: CASSLAGGEQYF.